The rows below give T cell receptor beta chains drawn from one sample of a study of T-cell memory formation after mild COVID-19. Each CDR3 protein gets one entry after TCRdb re-called the 5' RACE reads with MiXCR. The sample contains 250,000 or so distinct CDR3 sequences, roughly 18% of which appear only once. The sample comprised PBMCs or a T cell subset sorted from them (not recorded which). The receptors were sampled from a man aged 18 to 35 who had mild COVID-19 (a few samples of this study predate the infection). Cell type and time point are not known. Both conserved end residues are part of each CDR3. A D gene is named only where the DNA matches it firmly. Size is stated for part of the rows, as once, few or many counts, or as a class when the clone is expanded.

cdr3_nt cdr3_aa v_call clone_size j_call d_call
TGTGCCACCTCTCTGACAGGGGTTAAGGAAAAACTGTTTTTT CATSLTGVKEKLFF TRBV25-1 few TRBJ1-4 TRBD1
TGTGCCAGTGGGACTAGCGGGGTGAACCTGCAAGAGACCCAGTACTTC CASGTSGVNLQETQYF TRBV19 few TRBJ2-5 TRBD2
TGTGCCAGCAGTTTTAGTGGGGCCGACCAAGAGACCCAGTACTTC CASSFSGADQETQYF TRBV12-3/TRBV12-4 few TRBJ2-5 -
TGTGCCAGCAGCTCGGTAAGACAGGACGAACTGGGTAATTCACCCCTCCACTTT CASSSVRQDELGNSPLHF TRBV5-5 - TRBJ1-6 -
TGTGCCAGCAGCTCGACAGATAATTCACCCCTCCACTTT CASSSTDNSPLHF TRBV7-6 few TRBJ1-6 -
TGCGCCAGCAGCCACCGGGACAGGGGAGGGTATGGCTACACCTTC CASSHRDRGGYGYTF TRBV4-3 - TRBJ1-2 TRBD1
TGCGCCAGCAGCCAAGTCCCGAATCTGAACACTGAAGCTTTCTTT CASSQVPNLNTEAFF TRBV4-3 - TRBJ1-1 -
TGTGCCAGCAGTTACGGACAGAATCGGAACACTGAAGCTTTCTTT CASSYGQNRNTEAFF TRBV7-2 few TRBJ1-1 -
TGTGCCACCAGTGATTTGCCAGGACAGGGTTCGGCCGGGGAGCTGTTTTTT CATSDLPGQGSAGELFF TRBV24-1 many TRBJ2-2 TRBD1
TGCAGTGCTATAGCGGGGGGGCGACAGTACTTC CSAIAGGRQYF TRBV20-1 many TRBJ2-4 TRBD2
TGTGCCAGCAGCCTCCGACTAGGTATAAGAGATACGCAGTATTTT CASSLRLGIRDTQYF TRBV7-2 few TRBJ2-3 -
TGTGCTAGTGGTTTGGGTTTGGCCGGGGAGCTGTTTTTT CASGLGLAGELFF TRBV12-5 few TRBJ2-2 -
TGTGCCAGTAGCCCAGGAAGGATTGGCAATCAGCCCCAGCATTTT CASSPGRIGNQPQHF TRBV19 - TRBJ1-5 -
TGTGCCAGCAGTTACCGGGGGTCGGAGAGTGAAGCTTTCTTT CASSYRGSESEAFF TRBV6-2/TRBV6-3 few TRBJ1-1 -
TGTGCCAGCAGTGGTCTATCGGGGACCTTCTACAATGAGCAGTTCTTC CASSGLSGTFYNEQFF TRBV6-5 few TRBJ2-1 -
TGTGCCAGCAGCCGGCGGGGGGATTATGGCTACACCTTC CASSRRGDYGYTF TRBV5-6 - TRBJ1-2 -
TGTGCCAGCAGCTACGGGACTAGCGGGGTCTACGAGCAGTACTTC CASSYGTSGVYEQYF TRBV7-8 - TRBJ2-7 TRBD2
TGTGCCACCAGCAGTGAAACAGGGGCTAATTCACCCCTCCACTTT CATSSETGANSPLHF TRBV15 - TRBJ1-6 TRBD1
TGTGCCACCAGCAGAGAGGTGGGAGCTGGGGCCAACGTCCTGACTTTC CATSREVGAGANVLTF TRBV15 - TRBJ2-6 -
TGCGCCAGCAGCTCCGGGGTGAGGAACTACAATGAGCAGTTCTTC CASSSGVRNYNEQFF TRBV5-1 - TRBJ2-1 -